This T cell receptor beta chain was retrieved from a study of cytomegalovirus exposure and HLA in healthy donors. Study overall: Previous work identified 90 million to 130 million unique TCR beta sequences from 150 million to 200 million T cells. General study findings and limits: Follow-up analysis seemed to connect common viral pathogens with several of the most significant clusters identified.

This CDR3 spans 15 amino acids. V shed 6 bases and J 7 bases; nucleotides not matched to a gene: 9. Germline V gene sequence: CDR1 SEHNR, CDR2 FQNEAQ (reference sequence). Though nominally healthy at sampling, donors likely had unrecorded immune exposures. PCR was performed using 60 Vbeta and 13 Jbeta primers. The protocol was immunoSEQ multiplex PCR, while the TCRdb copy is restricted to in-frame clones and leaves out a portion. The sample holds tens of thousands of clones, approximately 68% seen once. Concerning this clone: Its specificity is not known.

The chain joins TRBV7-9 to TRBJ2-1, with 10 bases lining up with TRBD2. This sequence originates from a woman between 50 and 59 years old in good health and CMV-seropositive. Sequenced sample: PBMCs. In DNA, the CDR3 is TGTGCCAGCAGTCCGGGACTAGCGAGTCGGAATGAGCAGTTCTTC. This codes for CASSPGLASRNEQFF.